The 24 T cell receptor beta chains given below trace back to one sample, sequenced in a study of blood T cell repertoires in COVID-19. Produced via immunoSEQ multiplex PCR; TCRdb's table is partial and in-frame only. The top ten clones hold about 5.8% of a sample with some 150,000 clones, around 83% of them seen once. Sequencing was done on a sample of PBMCs or T cells enriched from blood (not recorded which). These receptors were collected from a woman between 45 and 60 years old who had been exposed to COVID-19.

The chain combines TRBV6-5 with TRBJ2-7; D is possibly TRBD2 (6 bases). Trimming pared 4 bases from V and 6 bases from J, leaving 16 bases between. This CDR3 spans 14 amino acids. CDR1 and CDR2 from the germline V gene are MNHEY and SVGAGI. CDR3 protein: CASSLLQRASEQYF. In DNA form, the CDR3 reads TGTGCCAGCAGTTTGCTACAGCGGGCGTCCGAGCAGTACTTC.

The chain employs TRBV6-6 and TRBJ2-1; 10 bases align to TRBD2. V lost 5 bases, J lost 7 bases, and 14 bases stayed unmatched. This CDR3 spans 17 amino acids. Germline V lookup: CDR1 MNHNY, CDR2 SVGAGI (reference sequence). CDR3 nucleotide sequence: TGTGCCAGCAGTCGGACACTTCTAGCGGGAGTTTATAATGAGCAGTTCTTC. Its protein product is CASSRTLLAGVYNEQFF.

The V gene is TRBV30, the J gene TRBJ2-2, with TRBD1 matching over 9 bases. Trimming took 1 base from V and 6 from J; bases not matched to a gene: 3. Germline values: CDR1 GTSNPN, CDR2 SVGIG (reference sequence). The CDR3 length is 14 residues. CDR3 bases: TGTGCCTGGAGTGGGACAGGGGCTTCCGGGGAGCTGTTTTTT. It encodes CAWSGTGASGELFF. The complete variable domain, with remaining parts taken from reference TRBV30 and TRBJ2-2, reads SQTIHQWPATLVQPVGSPLSLECTVEGTSNPNLYWYRQAAGRGLQLLFYSVGIGQISSEVPQNLSASRPQDRQFILSSKKLLLSDSGFYLCAWSGTGASGELFFGEGSRLTVL.

This chain links TRBV4-3 with TRBJ2-7, with 8 bases identical to TRBD2. The CDR3 has 18 amino acids. Germline CDR1 is LGHNA and CDR2 is YSLEER. Trimming cost V 4 bases and J 2 bases; bases outside gene matches: 16. The CDR3 here is CASSRTSREGGGPYEQYF. The CDR3 DNA reads TGCGCCAGCAGCCGAACAAGCCGGGAGGGAGGGGGGCCCTACGAGCAGTACTTC.

The genes are TRBV6-2 or TRBV6-3 and TRBJ2-1, with TRBD2 matching 8 bases. J lost 14 bases, V lost 2 bases, and 8 bases had no gene match. The CDR3 covers 13 residues. Germline-derived CDR1 and CDR2 are MNHEY and SVGEGT. CDR3 loop: CASSYNPGTSEFF. In nucleotides, the CDR3 is TGTGCCAGCAGTTACAACCCCGGGACTAGTGAGTTCTTC.

The chain employs TRBV14 and TRBJ1-2; D might be TRBD1 (5 bases). Per germline, CDR1 SGHDN and CDR2 FVKESK. Deletions cut 1 base from V and 5 bases from J, with 11 bases between. CDR3 length: 14 residues. In nucleotides, the CDR3 is TGTGCCAGCAGCCAAGGCGGGGACGGATATGGCTACACCTTC. It yields the protein CASSQGGDGYGYTF. The variable domain in full, completed from reference TRBV14 and TRBJ1-2, reads EAGVTQFPSHSVIEKGQTVTLRCDPISGHDNLYWYRRVMGKEIKFLLHFVKESKQDESGMPNNRFLAERTGGTYSTLKVQPAELEDSGVYFCASSQGGDGYGYTFGSGTRLTVV.

The count of this clone is one. The chain carries TRBV30 and TRBJ1-2; TRBD1 is a possible D gene (6 bases). The CDR3 length is 13 residues. Germline V gene sequence: CDR1 GTSNPN, CDR2 SVGIG (reference sequence). Between the trimmed V and J ends, which lost 5 bases and 4 bases, there was a span of 14 bases. The CDR3 region is CAWSNRVAYGYTF. DNA of the CDR3: TGTGCCTGGTCAAACAGGGTCGCCTATGGCTACACCTTC.

This clone was counted a single time. The chain is built from TRBV7-2 and TRBJ2-5; possible D gene TRBD1, 5 bases. There are 14 residues in the CDR3. Trimming took off 5 bases at V and 1 base at J, with 11 bases between the two ends. CDR1 and CDR2 (germline): SGHTA, FQGNSA. CDR3 residues: CASSPWQGQETQYF. CDR3 nucleotide sequence: TGTGCCAGCAGCCCCTGGCAGGGCCAAGAGACCCAGTACTTC.

CDR3 residues: CAWSGPGLAGAREQYF. CDR3 coding DNA: TGTGCCTGGAGTGGCCCGGGACTAGCGGGAGCCCGTGAGCAGTACTTC. This rearrangement joins TRBV30 to TRBJ2-7; the match to TRBD2 covers 14 bases. V was clipped by 1 base and J by 7 bases; unmatched bases: 9. Germline V gives CDR1 GTSNPN, CDR2 SVGIG (reference sequence). This CDR3 has 16 residues.

The rearrangement joins TRBV19 to TRBJ1-1; no clear D. The CDR3 is made up of 10 amino acids. Germline V CDR1 and CDR2: LNHDA, SQIVND (reference sequence). Trimming shortened V by 10 bases and J by 1 base, and 4 bases separated the two germline ends. CDR3 sequence reads: CATWNTEAFF. CDR3 coding DNA: TGTGCCACGTGGAACACTGAAGCTTTCTTT.

The rearrangement uses TRBV10-2 and TRBJ2-7, with TRBD2 matching 11 bases. Germline V gives CDR1 WSHSY, CDR2 SAAADI. V lost 7 bases to trimming and J lost 4 bases; unmatched junction nucleotides: 3. The CDR3 sequence is 13 residues long. CDR3 sequence reads: CASTLAGGYEQYF. The DNA for the CDR3 is TGCGCCAGCACCCTAGCGGGAGGTTACGAGCAGTACTTC.

This chain uses TRBV9 with TRBJ2-7, with D tentatively TRBD2 (5 bases). V was trimmed by 0 bases and J by 3 bases, leaving 13 bases between them. This CDR3 is 15 amino acids long. Per the germline V gene, CDR1 is SGDLS and CDR2 is YYNGEE. CDR3 sequence: CASSVAPGNIYEQYF. DNA for the CDR3: TGTGCCAGCAGCGTAGCCCCGGGAAACATCTACGAGCAGTACTTC.

DNA of the CDR3: TGTGCCAGTAGTATGACTCAATGGGACACTGAAGCTTTCTTT. This codes for CASSMTQWDTEAFF. This chain uses TRBV19 with TRBJ1-1, with D hard to call. Germline V gene sequence: CDR1 LNHDA, CDR2 SQIVND (reference sequence). Trimming pared 3 bases from V and 3 bases from J, leaving 11 bases between. This CDR3 has 14 residues.

This clone was seen just once. The gene calls are TRBV2 and TRBJ2-5; 11 nucleotides match TRBD2. Germline assignment: CDR1 SNHLY and CDR2 FYNNEI. The V and J ends lost 6 bases and 1 base, in that order; junction bases with no gene match: 10. The CDR3 sequence is 17 residues long. Here the CDR3 reads CASRTPLAGGFQETQYF. As DNA, the CDR3 is TGTGCCAGCAGAACCCCCCTAGCGGGAGGATTCCAAGAGACCCAGTACTTC.

J is TRBJ1-3 and V is TRBV4-3; 8 bases fit TRBD1. CDR1 and CDR2 (germline): LGHNA, YSLEER. Germline trimming cut 4 bases from V and 0 bases from J; bases unmatched to any gene: 5. This CDR3 comprises 16 residues. Here the CDR3 DNA reads TGCGCCAGCAGCCCAACCCAGGGGGCCTCTGGAAACACCATATATTTT. Protein: CASSPTQGASGNTIYF.

This clone turned up a few times. The genes are TRBV6-5 and TRBJ1-1, with 11 bases that match TRBD1. J gave up 1 base and V 10 bases, and 8 bases lay outside the gene matches. The CDR3 has 15 residues. CDR1 is MNHEY, CDR2 SVGAGI, per germline. CDR3 DNA sequence: TGTGCCACCTCTTTGGGACAGGGGGGGAACACTGAAGCTTTCTTT. Translation: CATSLGQGGNTEAFF.

This rearrangement joins TRBV5-6 to TRBJ2-2; D gene unclear. V was clipped by 6 bases and J by 4 bases, with 16 bases between them. Germline-derived CDR1 and CDR2 are SGHDT and YYEEEE. The CDR3 extends over 15 amino acids. The CDR3 sequence is CASTWKAAGTGELFF. DNA of the CDR3: TGTGCCAGCACCTGGAAGGCGGCCGGCACCGGGGAGCTGTTTTTT.

This clone was recorded a few times. The rearrangement links TRBV10-1 to TRBJ1-5; 7 positions agree with TRBD1. J lost 0 bases, V lost 10 bases, and 9 bases had no gene match. Germline V gene lookup returns CDR1 WNHNN and CDR2 SYGVQD (reference sequence). The CDR3 spans 15 residues. CDR3 region: CAIKGQEFSNQPQHF. The CDR3 coding sequence is TGCGCCATTAAAGGACAGGAATTTAGCAATCAGCCCCAGCATTTT.

V and J are TRBV27 and TRBJ1-2; the D is unclear. CDR3 length: 13 residues. The germline V gene encodes CDR1 MNHEY and CDR2 SMNVEV (reference sequence). V lost 3 bases to trimming and J lost 4 bases, with 9 bases between them. This CDR3 reads CASSLREGYGYTF. Here the CDR3 DNA reads TGTGCCAGCAGTTTGCGGGAGGGCTATGGCTACACCTTC.

This clone was detected once. This CDR3 is also generated by other DNA sequences in the sample. This chain links TRBV5-1 with TRBJ1-2; 7 bases agree with TRBD1. Trimming at V came to 0 bases and at J to 4 bases, leaving 3 bases not matched to a gene. Germline V gene data show CDR1 as SGHRS and CDR2 as YFSETQ. The CDR3 length is 14 residues. The CDR3, as DNA: TGCGCCAGCAGCTTGGGACAGGGCGGCTATGGCTACACCTTC. This gives the protein CASSLGQGGYGYTF. The variable domain in full, completed from reference TRBV5-1 and TRBJ1-2, reads KAGVTQTPRYLIKTRGQQVTLSCSPISGHRSVSWYQQTPGQGLQFLFEYFSETQRNKGNFPGRFSGRQFSNSRSEMNVSTLELGDSALYLCASSLGQGGYGYTFGSGTRLTVV.

This clone has a handful of counts. V is TRBV5-5 and J is TRBJ1-5, with D unclear. V was pared by 2 bases and J by 0 bases, with 3 bases between. Looked up from germline, CDR1 is SGHKS and CDR2 is YYEKEE (reference sequence). CDR3 length equals 13 residues. The DNA of the CDR3 is TGTGCCAGCAGCTTTCTTAGCAATCAGCCCCAGCATTTT. Translated: CASSFLSNQPQHF.

The chain couples TRBV27 to TRBJ2-3; D gene uncertain. This CDR3 has 13 residues. Trimming pared 3 bases from V and 3 bases from J, leaving 7 bases between. Germline values: CDR1 MNHEY, CDR2 SMNVEV (reference sequence). CDR3 sequence: CASSFWATDTQYF. DNA of the CDR3: TGTGCCAGCAGTTTTTGGGCAACAGATACGCAGTATTTT.

The V call is TRBV15, the J call TRBJ1-5; 9 bases fit TRBD1. Trimming cost V 0 bases and J 5 bases; bases outside gene matches: 11. Germline V gene data show CDR1 as LNHNV and CDR2 as YYDKDF (reference sequence). The CDR3 loop spans 18 amino acids. This CDR3 reads CATSRDTPRTGDYQPQHF. CDR3 bases: TGTGCCACCAGCAGAGACACTCCCAGGACAGGGGACTATCAGCCCCAGCATTTT.

The chain is built from TRBV27 and TRBJ2-2; the match to TRBD1 covers 8 bases. Germline V lookup: CDR1 MNHEY, CDR2 SMNVEV (reference sequence). Unmatched junction bases numbered 7, after V lost 6 bases and J lost 7 bases. The CDR3 is 14 amino acids. The CDR3 spells CASSQRTGFGELFF. The CDR3 bases are TGTGCCAGCAGCCAGAGGACAGGGTTCGGGGAGCTGTTTTTT.